The 8 T cell receptor beta chains given below trace back to one sample, sequenced in a study of the immune and genomic landscape of osteosarcoma. Generated by immunoSEQ multiplex PCR, the TCRdb table keeps only in-frame clones and is missing some. The table includes 650 to 850 clones, approximately 80% detected once. Material: tumor tissue from a local recurrence in the calf muscle. These receptors all stem from a woman aged 60-75 years with osteosarcoma.

This chain uses TRBV28 with TRBJ2-7; D gene uncertain. Trimming pared 5 bases from V and 7 bases from J, leaving 9 bases between. The CDR3 has 11 amino acids. The V gene's germline CDR1 is MDHEN and CDR2 SYDVKM. CDR3 DNA sequence: TGTGCCAGCAGTCCCTCAAGGGAGCAGTACTTC. It encodes CASSPSREQYF.

The J gene is TRBJ2-5, the V gene TRBV9, with a possible D match to TRBD1 (6 bases). V lost 8 bases and J 5 bases, leaving 16 bases between the germline ends. The CDR3 totals 13 residues. Germline V lookup: CDR1 SGDLS, CDR2 YYNGEE. The chain's CDR3 is CASSLSDSETQYF. The CDR3 nucleotides read TGTGCCAGTTCCCTATCGGACAGTGAGACCCAGTACTTC.

This chain links TRBV6-5 with TRBJ2-7; TRBD1 might be the D (5 bases). There are 14 residues in the CDR3. CDR1 and CDR2 from the germline V gene are MNHEY and SVGAGI. The V and J ends lost 2 bases and 4 bases respectively, with 12 bases between them. The CDR3 sequence is CASSYLSDRYEQYF. In DNA form, the CDR3 reads TGTGCCAGCAGTTACCTATCCGACAGATACGAGCAGTACTTC.

The chain recombines TRBV7-8 with TRBJ2-1, with D perhaps given as TRBD1 or TRBD2 (6 bases each). Per germline, CDR1 SGHVS and CDR2 FQNEAQ. This CDR3 has 18 amino acids. V was clipped by 5 bases and J by 0 bases, with 20 bases between them. Here the CDR3 reads CASSLWGARASSYNEQFF. The CDR3 nucleotides read TGTGCCAGCAGCCTCTGGGGGGCAAGAGCAAGCTCCTACAATGAGCAGTTCTTC.

Notes on this clone: In the same sample, other DNA sequences code for this CDR3. The chain joins TRBV27 to TRBJ1-2, with 12 bases matching TRBD1. V dropped 5 bases and J dropped 8; count of bases not matched to a gene: 9. This CDR3 comprises 15 residues. Germline V gene lookup returns CDR1 MNHEY and CDR2 SMNVEV (reference sequence). The CDR3 reads CASSVLGTGGEGYTF. In DNA form, the CDR3 reads TGTGCCAGCAGTGTGCTCGGGACAGGGGGCGAGGGCTACACCTTC.

The chain uses TRBV11-2 and TRBJ2-7, with D perhaps TRBD1 or TRBD2 (5 bases each). V lost 5 bases, J lost 8 bases, and 13 bases lay in between. From germline, CDR1 is SGHAT and CDR2 FQNNGV. CDR3 length: 12 amino acids. The CDR3 nucleotides are TGTGCCAGCAGCCTCGGGACCCCAAAGCAGTACTTC. The encoded protein is CASSLGTPKQYF.

The chain links TRBV6-6 to TRBJ1-1; D may be TRBD1 (6 bases). The germline CDR1 and CDR2 sequences are MNHNY and SVGAGI (reference sequence). This CDR3 contains 13 residues. V shed 2 bases and J shed 4 bases, with 8 bases lying between them. Here the CDR3 DNA reads TGTGCCAGCAGTTACCCGACAGGCACTGAAGCTTTCTTT. Protein: CASSYPTGTEAFF.

This sequence joins TRBV7-9 and TRBJ2-1, with D perhaps TRBD2 (6 bases). Per the germline V gene, CDR1 is SEHNR and CDR2 is FQNEAQ (reference sequence). V was pared by 0 bases and J by 1 base, with 10 bases between. This CDR3 is 16 amino acids long. CDR3 bases: TGTGCCAGCAGCTTAGCGGCGGGGCGGTCCTACAATGAGCAGTTCTTC. Translation: CASSLAAGRSYNEQFF.